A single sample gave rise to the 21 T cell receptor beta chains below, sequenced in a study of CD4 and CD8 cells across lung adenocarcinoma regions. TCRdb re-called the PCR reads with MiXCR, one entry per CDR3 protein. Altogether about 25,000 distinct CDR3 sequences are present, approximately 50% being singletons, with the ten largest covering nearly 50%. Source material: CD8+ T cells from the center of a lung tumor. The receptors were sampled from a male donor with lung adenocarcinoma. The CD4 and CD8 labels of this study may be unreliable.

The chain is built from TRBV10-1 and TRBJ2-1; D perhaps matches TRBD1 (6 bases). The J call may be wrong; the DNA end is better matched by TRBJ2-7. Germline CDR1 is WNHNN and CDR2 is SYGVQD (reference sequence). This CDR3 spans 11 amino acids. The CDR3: CASSRGYEQYF. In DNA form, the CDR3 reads TGCGCCAGCAGCAGGGGCTACGAGCAGTACTTC.

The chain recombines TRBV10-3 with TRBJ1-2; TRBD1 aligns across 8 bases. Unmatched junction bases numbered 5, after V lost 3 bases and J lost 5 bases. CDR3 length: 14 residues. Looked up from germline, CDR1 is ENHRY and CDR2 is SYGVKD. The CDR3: CAISEQGGSYGYTF. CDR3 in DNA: TGTGCCATCAGTGAACAGGGGGGATCTTATGGCTACACCTTC.

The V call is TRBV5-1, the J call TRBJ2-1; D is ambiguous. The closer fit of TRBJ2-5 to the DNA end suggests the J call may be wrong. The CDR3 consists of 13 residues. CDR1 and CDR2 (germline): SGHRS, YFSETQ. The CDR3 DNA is TGCGCCAGCAGCTCCTCTCCCGAAGAGACCCAGTACTTC. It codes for CASSSSPEETQYF.

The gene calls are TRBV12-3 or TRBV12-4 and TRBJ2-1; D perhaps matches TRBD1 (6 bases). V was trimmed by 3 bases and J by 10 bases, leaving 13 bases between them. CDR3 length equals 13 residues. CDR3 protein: CASSLGAIREQFF. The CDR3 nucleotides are TGTGCCAGCAGTTTGGGGGCGATCAGAGAGCAGTTCTTC.

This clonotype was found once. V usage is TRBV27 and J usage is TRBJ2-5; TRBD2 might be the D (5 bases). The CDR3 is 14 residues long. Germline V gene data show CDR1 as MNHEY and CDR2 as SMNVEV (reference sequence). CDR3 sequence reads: CAGSVWRDTETQYF. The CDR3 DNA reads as TGTGCGGGGAGTGTTTGGCGTGACACAGAGACCCAGTACTTC.

The CDR3, as DNA: TGTGCCAGCACACTTGACCGGGACGATAGCTCCTACGAGCAGTACTTC. This codes for CASTLDRDDSSYEQYF. The chain is built from TRBV6-1 and TRBJ2-7; D may be TRBD1 or TRBD2 (5 bases each). V dropped 7 bases and J dropped 0 bases, with 19 bases sitting between them. CDR3 length equals 16 residues. Per the germline V gene, CDR1 is MNHNS and CDR2 is SASEGT.

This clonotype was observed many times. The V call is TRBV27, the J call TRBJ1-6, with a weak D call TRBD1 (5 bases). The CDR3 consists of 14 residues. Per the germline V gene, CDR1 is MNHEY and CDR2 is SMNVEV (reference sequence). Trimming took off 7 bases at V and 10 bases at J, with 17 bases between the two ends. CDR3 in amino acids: CASTSRRGSSPLHF. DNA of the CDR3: TGTGCCAGCACCTCTAGGAGGGGCTCCTCACCCCTCCACTTT.

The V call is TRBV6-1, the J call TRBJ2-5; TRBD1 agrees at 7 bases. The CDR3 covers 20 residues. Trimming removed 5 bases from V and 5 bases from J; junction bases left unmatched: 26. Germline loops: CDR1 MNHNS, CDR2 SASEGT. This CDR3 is CASSPRNRGLRAPQSETQYF. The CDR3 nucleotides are TGTGCCAGCAGTCCGCGGAACAGGGGCTTAAGAGCCCCACAATCCGAGACCCAGTACTTC.

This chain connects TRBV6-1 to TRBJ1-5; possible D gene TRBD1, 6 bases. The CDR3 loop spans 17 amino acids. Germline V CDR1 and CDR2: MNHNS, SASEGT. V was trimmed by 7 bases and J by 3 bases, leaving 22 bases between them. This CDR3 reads CASTTRDIGIINQPQHF. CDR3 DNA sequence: TGTGCCAGCACGACCCGGGACATTGGAATTATCAATCAGCCCCAGCATTTT.

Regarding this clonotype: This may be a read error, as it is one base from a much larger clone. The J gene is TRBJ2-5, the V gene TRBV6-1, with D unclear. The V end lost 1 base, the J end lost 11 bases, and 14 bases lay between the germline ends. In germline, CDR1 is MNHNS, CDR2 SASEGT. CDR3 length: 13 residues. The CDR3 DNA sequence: TGTGCCAGCAGTGAAGAGGGTTTGGGTGAGCAGTACTTC. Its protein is CASSEEGLGEQYF.

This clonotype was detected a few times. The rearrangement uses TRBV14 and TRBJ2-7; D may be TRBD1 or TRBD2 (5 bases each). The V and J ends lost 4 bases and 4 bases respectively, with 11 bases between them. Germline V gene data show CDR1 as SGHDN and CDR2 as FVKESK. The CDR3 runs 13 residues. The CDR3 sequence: CASSRGYSYEQYF. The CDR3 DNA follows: TGTGCCAGCAGCCGGGGGTATTCATACGAGCAGTACTTC.

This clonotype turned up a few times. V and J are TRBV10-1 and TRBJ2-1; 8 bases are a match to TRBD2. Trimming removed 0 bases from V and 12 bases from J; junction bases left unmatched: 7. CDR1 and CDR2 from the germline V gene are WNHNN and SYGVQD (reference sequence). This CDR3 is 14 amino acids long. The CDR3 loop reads CASSESVAGRVQFF. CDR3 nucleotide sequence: TGCGCCAGCAGTGAGTCGGTAGCGGGACGGGTGCAGTTCTTC.

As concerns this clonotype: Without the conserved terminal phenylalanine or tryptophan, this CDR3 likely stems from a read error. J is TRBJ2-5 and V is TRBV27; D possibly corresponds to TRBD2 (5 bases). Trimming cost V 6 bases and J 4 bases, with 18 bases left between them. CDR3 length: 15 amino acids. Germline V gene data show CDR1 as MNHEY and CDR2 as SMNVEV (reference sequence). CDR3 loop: CASRPTRATGETQYS. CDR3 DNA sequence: TGTGCCAGCAGGCCAACTAGGGCAACCGGAGAGACCCAGTACTCC.

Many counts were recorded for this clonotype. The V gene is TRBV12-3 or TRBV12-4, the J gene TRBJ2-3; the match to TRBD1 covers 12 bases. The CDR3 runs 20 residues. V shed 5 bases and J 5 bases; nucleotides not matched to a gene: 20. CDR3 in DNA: TGTGCCAGCAGTCGTCTAGGGACAGGGGGCCCCGGGAGGGCCGAAGATACGCAGTATTTT. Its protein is CASSRLGTGGPGRAEDTQYF.

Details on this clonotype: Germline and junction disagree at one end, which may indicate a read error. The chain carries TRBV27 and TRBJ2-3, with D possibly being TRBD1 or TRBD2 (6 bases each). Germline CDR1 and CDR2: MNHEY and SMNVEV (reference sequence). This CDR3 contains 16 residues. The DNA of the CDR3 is TGTGCCAGCGCGGGATCCGGGGGCCGCGCCACAGATACGCAGTATTTC. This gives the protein CASAGSGGRATDTQYF.

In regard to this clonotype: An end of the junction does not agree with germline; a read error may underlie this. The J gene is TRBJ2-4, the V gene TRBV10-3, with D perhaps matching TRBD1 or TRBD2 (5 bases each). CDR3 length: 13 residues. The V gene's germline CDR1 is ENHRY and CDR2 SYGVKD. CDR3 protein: CATGQDGTDMQYF. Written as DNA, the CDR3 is TGTGCCACGGGGCAGGATGGCACAGACATGCAGTATTTC.

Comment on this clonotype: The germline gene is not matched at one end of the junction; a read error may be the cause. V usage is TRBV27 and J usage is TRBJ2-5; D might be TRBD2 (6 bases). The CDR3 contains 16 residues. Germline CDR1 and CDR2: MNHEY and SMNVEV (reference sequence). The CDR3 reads CASAWSGGLAQETQYF. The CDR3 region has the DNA TGTGCCAGCGCGTGGTCCGGGGGACTCGCCCAAGAGACGCAGTACTTC.

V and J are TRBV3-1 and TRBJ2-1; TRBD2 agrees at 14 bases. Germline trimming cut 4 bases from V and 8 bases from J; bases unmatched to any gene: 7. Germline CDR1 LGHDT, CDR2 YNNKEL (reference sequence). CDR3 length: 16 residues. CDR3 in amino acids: CASSPRTSGRFYEQFF. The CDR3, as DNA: TGTGCCAGCAGCCCTAGGACTAGCGGGAGGTTCTATGAGCAGTTCTTC.

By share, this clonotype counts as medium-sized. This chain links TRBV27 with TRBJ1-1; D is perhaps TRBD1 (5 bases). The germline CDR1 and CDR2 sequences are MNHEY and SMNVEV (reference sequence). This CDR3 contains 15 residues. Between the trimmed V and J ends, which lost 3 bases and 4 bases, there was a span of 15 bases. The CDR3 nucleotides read TGTGCCAGCAGTTTTTCCGCTAGGGGTAGCACTGAAGCTTTCTTT. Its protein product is CASSFSARGSTEAFF.

CDR3 nucleotides: TGTGCCAGCACATTTATTCGGGGCGGGGAGCTGTTTTTT. It specifies CASTFIRGGELFF. The chain has TRBV6-1 and TRBJ2-2; tentative D call: TRBD2 (5 bases). Germline V lookup: CDR1 MNHNS, CDR2 SASEGT. V gave up 7 bases and J gave up 7 bases, with 13 bases separating them. The CDR3 covers 13 residues.

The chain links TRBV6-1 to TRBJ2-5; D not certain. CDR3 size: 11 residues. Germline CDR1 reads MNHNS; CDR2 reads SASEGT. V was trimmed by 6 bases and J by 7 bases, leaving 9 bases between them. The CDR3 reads CASSSPGTQYF. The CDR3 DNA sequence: TGTGCCAGCAGCAGTCCGGGGACCCAGTACTTC.